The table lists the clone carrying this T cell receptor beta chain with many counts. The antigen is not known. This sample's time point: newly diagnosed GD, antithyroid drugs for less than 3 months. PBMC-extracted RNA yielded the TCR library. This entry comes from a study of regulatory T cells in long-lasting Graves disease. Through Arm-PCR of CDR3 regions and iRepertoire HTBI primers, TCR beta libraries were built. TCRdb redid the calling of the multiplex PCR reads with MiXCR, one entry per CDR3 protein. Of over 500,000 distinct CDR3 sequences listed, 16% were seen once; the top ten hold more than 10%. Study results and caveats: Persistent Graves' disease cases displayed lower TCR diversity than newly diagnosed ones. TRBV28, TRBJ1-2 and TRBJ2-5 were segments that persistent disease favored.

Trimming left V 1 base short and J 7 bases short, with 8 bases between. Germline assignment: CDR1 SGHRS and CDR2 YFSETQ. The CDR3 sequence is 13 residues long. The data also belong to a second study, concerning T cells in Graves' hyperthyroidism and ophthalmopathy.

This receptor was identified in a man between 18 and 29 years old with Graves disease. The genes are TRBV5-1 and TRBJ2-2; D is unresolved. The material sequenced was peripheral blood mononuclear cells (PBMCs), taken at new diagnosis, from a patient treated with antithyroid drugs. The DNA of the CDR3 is TGCGCCAGCAGCTTGCGACCGGACGGGGAGCTGTTTTTT. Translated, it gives CASSLRPDGELFF.